Each of the 30 T cell receptor beta chains below was sequenced from the same sample in a study of cytomegalovirus exposure and HLA in healthy donors. The assay was immunoSEQ multiplex PCR, and TCRdb's table has in-frame clones only and misses some. This sample has 300,000 to 400,000 clones, with roughly 90% found just once. Sequenced input: PBMCs. The receptors originated from a woman aged 18-29 years in good health and CMV-seronegative.

The J gene is TRBJ1-1, the V gene TRBV27; D gene uncertain. The CDR3 has 13 amino acids. V gave up 3 bases and J gave up 2 bases, with 7 bases separating them. Germline CDR1 is MNHEY and CDR2 is SMNVEV (reference sequence). The CDR3: CASSFGDNTEAFF. CDR3 nucleotide sequence: TGTGCCAGCAGTTTCGGTGATAACACTGAAGCTTTCTTT.

The chain combines TRBV4-1 with TRBJ2-3, with a weak D call TRBD2 (6 bases). CDR3 length: 14 residues. Germline V CDR1 and CDR2: MGHRA, YSYEKL. The ends were cut back, 4 bases at V and 5 bases at J, with 13 bases in the middle. CDR3: CASSLRDEGDTQYF. As DNA, the CDR3 is TGCGCCAGCAGCCTGCGGGACGAGGGAGATACGCAGTATTTT.

The count of this clone is one. This chain joins TRBV9 and TRBJ2-2, with D tentatively TRBD1 (6 bases). CDR3 length equals 18 residues. Germline CDR1 is SGDLS and CDR2 is YYNGEE. V was shortened by 0 bases and J by 0 bases, with 15 bases between the two germline ends. CDR3 residues: CASSVAGYWTANTGELFF. CDR3 in DNA: TGTGCCAGCAGCGTAGCCGGTTATTGGACAGCGAACACCGGGGAGCTGTTTTTT.

The chain employs TRBV7-9 and TRBJ2-1; 13 bases are shared with TRBD2. This CDR3 has 17 residues. The V segment lost 5 bases and the J segment 6 bases; nucleotides outside the gene matches: 10. Germline CDR1 is SEHNR and CDR2 is FQNEAQ (reference sequence). CDR3 protein: CASSIQTGLAGVNEQFF. CDR3 in DNA: TGTGCCAGCAGCATTCAGACAGGACTAGCGGGAGTCAATGAGCAGTTCTTC.

CDR3 nucleotide sequence: TGTGCCAGCAGTTCGAGCGGGAGGGCCCACAATGAGCAGTTCTTC. Its protein is CASSSSGRAHNEQFF. V gene TRBV27 combines with J gene TRBJ2-1, with 10 bases lining up with TRBD2. This CDR3 has 15 residues. J lost 5 bases, V lost 4 bases, and 5 bases had no gene match. Per germline, CDR1 MNHEY and CDR2 SMNVEV (reference sequence).

The chain uses TRBV18 and TRBJ1-1; 11 nucleotides align to TRBD1. V shed 4 bases, J shed 4 bases, and the junction held 8 bases outside the gene matches. CDR1 and CDR2 from the germline V gene are KGHSH and LQKENI. CDR3 length equals 16 residues. In DNA, the CDR3 is TGTGCCAGCTCACGCGCCGGGACAGGGGGGCGCACTGAAGCTTTCTTT. This codes for CASSRAGTGGRTEAFF.

This clone has just one count. V gene TRBV7-6 combines with J gene TRBJ2-1, with a weak D call TRBD2 (5 bases). V dropped 0 bases and J dropped 10 bases, with 16 bases sitting between them. The CDR3 is 15 amino acids. The germline gives CDR1 SGHVS, CDR2 FNYEAQ. CDR3 residues: CASSLAASLGREQFF. The CDR3 nucleotides read TGTGCCAGCAGCTTAGCGGCTAGCTTAGGTAGAGAGCAGTTCTTC.

The chain uses TRBV4-1 and TRBJ1-5, with D maybe TRBD1 (5 bases). Trimming left V 0 bases short and J 2 bases short, with 14 bases between. Germline CDR1 reads MGHRA; CDR2 reads YSYEKL. There are 17 residues in the CDR3. The CDR3: CASSQEPPGVGNQPQHF. The CDR3, as DNA: TGCGCCAGCAGCCAAGAACCCCCGGGGGTGGGCAATCAGCCCCAGCATTTT.

The rearrangement uses TRBV7-8 and TRBJ1-2; 10 bases fit TRBD1. This CDR3 is built from 18 residues. The V and J ends lost 3 bases and 6 bases, in that order; junction bases with no gene match: 16. Germline V gene data show CDR1 as SGHVS and CDR2 as FQNEAQ. DNA of the CDR3: TGTGCCAGCAGCTTTTACGCCGGGACAGGGGATCTTAAGAATGGCTACACCTTC. This encodes CASSFYAGTGDLKNGYTF.

The chain couples TRBV6-4 to TRBJ1-6; 8 bases are a match to TRBD1. V gave up 6 bases and J gave up 7 bases; unmatched junction bases: 8. CDR1 and CDR2 from the germline V gene are MRHNA and SNTAGT. The CDR3 has 15 residues. The CDR3 protein is CASRVTGVRNSPLHF. Here the CDR3 DNA reads TGTGCCAGCAGGGTGACAGGGGTGAGAAATTCACCCCTCCACTTT.

V and J are TRBV9 and TRBJ1-1; 7 nucleotides align to TRBD1. In germline, CDR1 is SGDLS, CDR2 YYNGEE. V lost 4 bases to trimming and J lost 1 base; unmatched junction nucleotides: 7. The CDR3 has 15 residues. The CDR3: CASSPLGTENTEAFF. CDR3 nucleotides: TGTGCCAGCAGCCCCCTCGGGACAGAGAACACTGAAGCTTTCTTT.

The chain has TRBV27 and TRBJ2-3, with 8 bases identical to TRBD2. This CDR3 has 15 amino acids. Germline V gene lookup returns CDR1 MNHEY and CDR2 SMNVEV (reference sequence). J was trimmed by 1 base and V by 5 bases; bases with no gene match: 5. The chain's CDR3 is CASSLLAGRTDTQYF. CDR3 in DNA: TGTGCCAGCAGTCTCTTAGCGGGACGCACAGATACGCAGTATTTT.

The V and J genes are TRBV5-1 and TRBJ2-2, with D possibly TRBD2 on 5 matching bases. With 0 bases removed from V and 6 bases from J, the gap between germline ends came to 9 bases. The CDR3 covers 14 residues. Germline CDR1 is SGHRS and CDR2 is YFSETQ. The CDR3 coding sequence is TGCGCCAGCAGCTTGGGGGCGGGCTCCGGGGAGCTGTTTTTT. It is translated as CASSLGAGSGELFF.

The chain joins TRBV28 to TRBJ1-2, with TRBD1 identical over 7 bases. V lost 6 bases and J lost 1; bases outside the gene matches: 14. Germline assignment: CDR1 MDHEN and CDR2 SYDVKM. This CDR3 contains 17 residues. The CDR3 region has the DNA TGTGCCAGCAGCGTAGACAGGGTCTACCTGTTTAACTATGGCTACACCTTC. The encoded protein is CASSVDRVYLFNYGYTF.

This clone was counted between two and nine times. The chain is built from TRBV11-2 and TRBJ2-7, with D tentatively TRBD1 (6 bases). The CDR3 runs 15 residues. The germline gives CDR1 SGHAT, CDR2 FQNNGV. V dropped 1 base and J dropped 2 bases, with 12 bases sitting between them. The CDR3 DNA reads TGTGCCAGCAGCTTAGGGTATTCAGGGGCCTACGAGCAGTACTTC. It codes for CASSLGYSGAYEQYF.

Only one count was recorded for this clone. V gene TRBV6-4 combines with J gene TRBJ1-2; 9 bases are a match to TRBD1. Germline CDR1 MRHNA, CDR2 SNTAGT. The CDR3 contains 16 residues. Trimming at V came to 2 bases and at J to 8 bases, leaving 12 bases not matched to a gene. The CDR3 here is CASSDRPGQGGGGYTF. As DNA, the CDR3 is TGTGCCAGCAGTGACAGACCGGGACAGGGAGGAGGAGGCTACACCTTC.

V and J are TRBV9 and TRBJ2-2, with D unresolved. Germline V gene sequence: CDR1 SGDLS, CDR2 YYNGEE. This CDR3 contains 15 residues. Trimming shortened V by 4 bases and J by 6 bases, and 16 bases separated the two germline ends. The CDR3 DNA follows: TGTGCCAGCAGCCCCTATATTTTCTCGTCCGGGGAGCTGTTTTTT. Amino acids: CASSPYIFSSGELFF.

V gene TRBV6-1 combines with J gene TRBJ1-3; a weak D match, TRBD1 (6 bases). Germline CDR1 reads MNHNS; CDR2 reads SASEGT. The CDR3 runs 14 residues. V gave up 6 bases and J gave up 0 bases, with 9 bases separating them. CDR3 loop: CASRVDSSGNTIYF. The CDR3, as DNA: TGTGCCAGCAGAGTGGACAGCTCTGGAAACACCATATATTTT.

J is TRBJ2-3 and V is TRBV27; 9 bases are shared with TRBD2. This CDR3 has 16 residues. The J segment lost 3 bases and the V segment lost 4 bases, leaving 8 bases of the junction unmatched. Germline V gene data show CDR1 as MNHEY and CDR2 as SMNVEV (reference sequence). CDR3 in amino acids: CASSSPAGGLTDTQYF. The CDR3 bases are TGTGCCAGCAGTTCGCCCGCGGGGGGGCTAACAGATACGCAGTATTTT.

The rearrangement joins TRBV6-1 to TRBJ2-7; 7 bases map to TRBD1. Germline V lookup: CDR1 MNHNS, CDR2 SASEGT. With 6 bases clipped from V and 3 bases from J, the junction kept 5 bases outside the gene matches. This CDR3 has 13 residues. This CDR3 is CASSSDRDYEQYF. DNA of the CDR3: TGTGCCAGCAGCTCCGACAGGGACTACGAGCAGTACTTC.

The chain uses TRBV27 and TRBJ2-3; D unresolved. The V and J ends lost 4 bases and 2 bases respectively, with 10 bases between them. Germline CDR1 is MNHEY and CDR2 is SMNVEV (reference sequence). The CDR3 contains 14 residues. The CDR3 reads CASSSRSYTDTQYF. DNA for the CDR3: TGTGCCAGCAGTTCCCGGTCATACACAGATACGCAGTATTTT.

The chain is built from TRBV6-1 and TRBJ2-5; 7 bases line up with TRBD1. The germline gives CDR1 MNHNS, CDR2 SASEGT. This CDR3 is 13 amino acids long. The trim removed 8 bases at V and 3 bases at J, leaving 6 bases unmatched. CDR3 region: CASSPQGKETQYF. For the CDR3, the DNA is TGTGCCAGCTCTCCACAGGGGAAAGAGACCCAGTACTTC.

The rearrangement links TRBV6-1 to TRBJ2-7, with TRBD2 matching over 8 bases. V was clipped by 0 bases and J by 3 bases; unmatched bases: 13. The V gene's germline CDR1 is MNHNS and CDR2 SASEGT. The CDR3 length is 18 residues. The CDR3 DNA reads TGTGCCAGCAGTGAAGCGAGGACTACGAGGGCGGGGGGCTACGAGCAGTACTTC. Amino acids: CASSEARTTRAGGYEQYF.

The V gene is TRBV30, the J gene TRBJ1-5; possibly TRBD1 for D (6 bases). CDR1 is GTSNPN, CDR2 SVGIG, per germline (reference sequence). V was cut by 5 bases and J by 1 base, with 12 bases left in between. There are 14 residues in the CDR3. The CDR3 loop is CAWGGGQSNQPQHF. In DNA form, the CDR3 reads TGTGCCTGGGGTGGAGGACAGAGCAATCAGCCCCAGCATTTT.

The genes are TRBV2 and TRBJ1-4; D is perhaps TRBD1 (6 bases). The CDR3 covers 14 residues. Germline CDR1 reads SNHLY; CDR2 reads FYNNEI. V was cut by 6 bases and J by 7 bases, with 15 bases left in between. The CDR3 DNA sequence: TGTGCCAGCAGCGCTACAGGGAGGGGTGAAAAACTGTTTTTT. Translation: CASSATGRGEKLFF.

The rearrangement links TRBV5-6 to TRBJ2-7, with D uncertain. Trimming removed 7 bases at V and 2 bases at J, with 19 bases between. CDR3 length equals 15 residues. In germline, CDR1 is SGHDT, CDR2 YYEEEE. Here the CDR3 DNA reads TGTGCCAGCCACAGCTTAGGTCAGCTCACCTACGAGCAGTACTTC. Protein product: CASHSLGQLTYEQYF.

The genes are TRBV13 and TRBJ2-7; weak D call: TRBD2 (5 bases). The CDR3 runs 14 residues. Germline-derived CDR1 and CDR2 are PRHDT and FYEKMQ (reference sequence). V lost 1 base and J lost 4, with 11 bases in between. The CDR3 here is CASSLDRTRYEQYF. The CDR3 DNA sequence: TGTGCCAGCAGCTTAGATAGGACTCGTTACGAGCAGTACTTC.

The chain has TRBV2 and TRBJ1-1, with 7 bases lining up with TRBD1. Germline trimming cut 7 bases from V and 0 bases from J; bases unmatched to any gene: 8. CDR3 length equals 15 residues. CDR1 SNHLY and CDR2 FYNNEI come from the germline V gene. CDR3: CASTSDRRVNTEAFF. The CDR3 DNA follows: TGTGCCAGCACCTCGGACAGGCGGGTGAACACTGAAGCTTTCTTT.

This sequence joins TRBV6-6 and TRBJ1-2; D not resolved. Trimming took off 0 bases at V and 7 bases at J, with 12 bases between the two ends. Germline V gene data show CDR1 as MNHNY and CDR2 as SVGAGI (reference sequence). CDR3 length: 14 amino acids. As DNA, the CDR3 is TGTGCCAGCAGTTACTCTGGCGTGGAGGGTGGCTACACCTTC. Residues: CASSYSGVEGGYTF.

This rearrangement joins TRBV30 to TRBJ1-2, with 8 bases matching TRBD1. CDR3 length: 17 residues. After removal of 3 bases from V and 8 bases from J, the junction contained 20 bases not matched to a gene. The germline V gene encodes CDR1 GTSNPN and CDR2 SVGIG (reference sequence). The CDR3 nucleotides read TGTGCCTGGAGCGATGTACGGGGTTACTCAGGGGGCGCGGGCTACACCTTC. It specifies CAWSDVRGYSGGAGYTF.